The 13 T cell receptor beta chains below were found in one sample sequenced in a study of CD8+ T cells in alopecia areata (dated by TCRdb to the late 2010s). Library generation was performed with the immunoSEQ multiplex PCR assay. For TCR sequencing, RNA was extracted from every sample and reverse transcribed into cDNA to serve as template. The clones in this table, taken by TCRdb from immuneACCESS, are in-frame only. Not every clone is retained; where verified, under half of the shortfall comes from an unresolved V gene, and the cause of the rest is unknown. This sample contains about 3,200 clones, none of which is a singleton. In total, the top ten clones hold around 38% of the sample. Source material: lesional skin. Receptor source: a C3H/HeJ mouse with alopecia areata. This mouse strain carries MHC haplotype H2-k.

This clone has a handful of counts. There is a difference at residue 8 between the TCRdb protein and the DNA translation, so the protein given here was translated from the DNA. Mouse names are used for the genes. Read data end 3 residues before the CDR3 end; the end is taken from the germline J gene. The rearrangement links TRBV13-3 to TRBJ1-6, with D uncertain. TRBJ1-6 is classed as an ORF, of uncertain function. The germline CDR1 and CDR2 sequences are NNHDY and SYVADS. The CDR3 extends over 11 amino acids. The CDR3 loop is CASSGKDTLYF. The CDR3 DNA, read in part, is TGTGCCAGCAGTGGTAAAGACACC.

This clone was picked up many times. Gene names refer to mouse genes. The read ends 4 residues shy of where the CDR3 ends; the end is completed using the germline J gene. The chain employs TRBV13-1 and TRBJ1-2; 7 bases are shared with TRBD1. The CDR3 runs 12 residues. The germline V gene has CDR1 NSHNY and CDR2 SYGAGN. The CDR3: CASSPGQSDYTF. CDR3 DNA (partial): TGTGCCAGCAGTCCGGGACAGTCC.

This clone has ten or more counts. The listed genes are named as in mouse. This CDR3 is CASGDQGPDYTF. The CDR3 DNA, read in part, is TGTGCCAGCGGTGATCAGGGGCCC. The chain couples TRBV13-2 to TRBJ1-2; a weak D match, TRBD1 (6 bases). The CDR3 goes on 4 residues after the read ends, and that part is filled in from the germline J gene. The CDR3 extends over 12 amino acids. CDR1 is NNHNN, CDR2 SYGAGS, per germline (reference sequence).

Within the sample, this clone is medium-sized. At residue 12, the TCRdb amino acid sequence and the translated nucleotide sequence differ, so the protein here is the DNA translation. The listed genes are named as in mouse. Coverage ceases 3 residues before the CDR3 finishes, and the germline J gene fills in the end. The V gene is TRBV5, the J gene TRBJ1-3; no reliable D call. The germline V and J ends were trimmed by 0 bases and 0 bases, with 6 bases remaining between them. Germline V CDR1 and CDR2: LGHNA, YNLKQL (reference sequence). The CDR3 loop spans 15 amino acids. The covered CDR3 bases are TGTGCCAGCAGCCAAGAATGGGTTTCTGGAAATACG. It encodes CASSQEWVSGNT. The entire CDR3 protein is CASSQEWVSGNTLYF.

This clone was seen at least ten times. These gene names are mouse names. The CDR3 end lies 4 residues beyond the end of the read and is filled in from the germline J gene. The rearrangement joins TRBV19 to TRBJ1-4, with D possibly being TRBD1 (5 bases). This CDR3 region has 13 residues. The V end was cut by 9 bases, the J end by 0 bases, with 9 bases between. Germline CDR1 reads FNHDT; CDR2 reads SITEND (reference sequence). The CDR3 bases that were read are TGTGCCACCCGGACAATTTCCAACGAA. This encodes CATRTISNE. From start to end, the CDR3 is CATRTISNERLFF.

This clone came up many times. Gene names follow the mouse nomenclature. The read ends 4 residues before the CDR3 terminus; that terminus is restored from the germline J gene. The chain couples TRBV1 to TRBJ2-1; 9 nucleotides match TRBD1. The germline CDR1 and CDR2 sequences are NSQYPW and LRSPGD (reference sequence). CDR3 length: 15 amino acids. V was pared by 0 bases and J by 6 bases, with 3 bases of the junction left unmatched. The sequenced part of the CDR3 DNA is TGCACCTGCAGTGCAGAGGGGGACAGGGTTGCT. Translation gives CTCSAEGDRVA. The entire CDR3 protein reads CTCSAEGDRVAEQFF.

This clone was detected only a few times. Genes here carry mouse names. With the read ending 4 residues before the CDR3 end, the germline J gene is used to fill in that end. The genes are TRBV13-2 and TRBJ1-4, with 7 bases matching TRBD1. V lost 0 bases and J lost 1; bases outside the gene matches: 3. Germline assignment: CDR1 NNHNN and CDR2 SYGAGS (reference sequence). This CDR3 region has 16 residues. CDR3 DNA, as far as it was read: TGTGCCAGCGGTGATGAGAGGGACAGTTCCAACGAA. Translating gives CASGDERDSSNE. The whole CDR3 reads CASGDERDSSNERLFF.

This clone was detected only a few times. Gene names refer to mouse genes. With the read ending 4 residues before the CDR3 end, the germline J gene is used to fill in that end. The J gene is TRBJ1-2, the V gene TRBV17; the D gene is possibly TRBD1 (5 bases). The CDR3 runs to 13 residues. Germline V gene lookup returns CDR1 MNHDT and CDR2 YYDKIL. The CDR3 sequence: CAWSVRVNSDYTF. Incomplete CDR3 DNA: TGTGCCTGGAGTGTCAGGGTCAACTCC.

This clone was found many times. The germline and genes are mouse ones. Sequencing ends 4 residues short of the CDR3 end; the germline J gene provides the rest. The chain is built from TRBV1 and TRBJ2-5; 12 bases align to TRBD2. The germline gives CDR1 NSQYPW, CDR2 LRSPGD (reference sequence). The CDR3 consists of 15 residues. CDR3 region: CTCSGGLGGGDTQYF. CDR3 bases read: TGCACCTGCAGTGGGGGACTGGGGGGAGGAGAC.

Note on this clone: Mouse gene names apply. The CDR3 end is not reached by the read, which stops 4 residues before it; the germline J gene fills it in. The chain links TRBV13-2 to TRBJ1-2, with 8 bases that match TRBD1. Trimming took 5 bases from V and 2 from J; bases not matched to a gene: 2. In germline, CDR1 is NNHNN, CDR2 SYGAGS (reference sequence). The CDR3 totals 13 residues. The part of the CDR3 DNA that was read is TGTGCCAGCGGGGACAGGGAGAACTCC. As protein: CASGDRENS. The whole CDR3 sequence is CASGDRENSDYTF.

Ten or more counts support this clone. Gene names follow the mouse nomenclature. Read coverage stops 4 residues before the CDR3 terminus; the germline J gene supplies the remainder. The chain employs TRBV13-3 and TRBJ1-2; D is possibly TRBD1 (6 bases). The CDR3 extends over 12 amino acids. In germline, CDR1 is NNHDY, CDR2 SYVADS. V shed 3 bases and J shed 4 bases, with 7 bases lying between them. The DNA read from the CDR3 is TGTGCCAGCAGTGGGGACATCTCC. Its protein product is CASSGDIS. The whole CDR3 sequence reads CASSGDISDYTF.

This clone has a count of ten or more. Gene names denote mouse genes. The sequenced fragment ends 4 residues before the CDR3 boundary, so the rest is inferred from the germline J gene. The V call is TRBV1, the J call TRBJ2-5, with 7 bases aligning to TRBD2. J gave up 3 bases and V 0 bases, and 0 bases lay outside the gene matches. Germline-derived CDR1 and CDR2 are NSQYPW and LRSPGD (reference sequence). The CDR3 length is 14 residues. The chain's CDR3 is CTCSADGGQDTQYF. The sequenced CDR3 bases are TGCACCTGCAGTGCAGATGGGGGGCAAGAC. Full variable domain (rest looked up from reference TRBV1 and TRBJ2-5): VTLLEQNPRWRLVPRGQAVNLRCILKNSQYPWMSWYQQDLQKQLQWLFTLRSPGDKEVKSLPGADYLATRVTDTELRLQVANMSQGRTLYCTCSADGGQDTQYFGPGTRLLVL.

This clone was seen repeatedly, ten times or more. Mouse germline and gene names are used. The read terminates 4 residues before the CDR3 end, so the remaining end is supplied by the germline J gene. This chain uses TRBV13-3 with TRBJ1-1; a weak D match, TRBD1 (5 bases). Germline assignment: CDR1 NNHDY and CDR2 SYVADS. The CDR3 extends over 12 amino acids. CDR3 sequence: CASSDATAEVFF. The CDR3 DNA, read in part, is TGTGCCAGCAGTGATGCGACAGCA.